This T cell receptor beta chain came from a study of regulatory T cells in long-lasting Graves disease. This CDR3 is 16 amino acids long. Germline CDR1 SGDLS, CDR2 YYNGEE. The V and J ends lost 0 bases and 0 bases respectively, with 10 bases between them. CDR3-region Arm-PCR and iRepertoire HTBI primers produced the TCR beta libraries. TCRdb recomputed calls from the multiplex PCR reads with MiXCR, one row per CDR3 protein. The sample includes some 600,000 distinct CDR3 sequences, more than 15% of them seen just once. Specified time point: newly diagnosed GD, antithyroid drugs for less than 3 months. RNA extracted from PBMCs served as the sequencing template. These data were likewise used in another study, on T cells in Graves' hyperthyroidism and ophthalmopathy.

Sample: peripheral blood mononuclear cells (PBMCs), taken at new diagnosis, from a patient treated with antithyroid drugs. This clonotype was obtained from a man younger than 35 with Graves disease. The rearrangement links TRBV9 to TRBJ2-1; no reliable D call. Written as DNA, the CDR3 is TGTGCCAGCAGCGTAGTCCAGATTAGCTCCTACAATGAGCAGTTCTTC. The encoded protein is CASSVVQISSYNEQFF.